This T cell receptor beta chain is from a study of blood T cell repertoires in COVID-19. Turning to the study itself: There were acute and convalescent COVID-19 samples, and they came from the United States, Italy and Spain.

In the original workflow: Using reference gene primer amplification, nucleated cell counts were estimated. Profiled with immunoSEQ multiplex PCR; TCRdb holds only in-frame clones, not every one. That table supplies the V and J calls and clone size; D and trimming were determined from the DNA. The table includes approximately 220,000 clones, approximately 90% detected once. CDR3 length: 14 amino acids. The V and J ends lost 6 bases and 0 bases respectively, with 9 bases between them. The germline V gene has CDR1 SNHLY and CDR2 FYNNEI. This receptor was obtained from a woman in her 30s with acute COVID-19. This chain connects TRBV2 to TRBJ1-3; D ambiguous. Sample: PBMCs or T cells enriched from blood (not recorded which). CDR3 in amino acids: CASSPQDSGNTIYF. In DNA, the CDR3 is TGTGCCAGCAGCCCTCAGGACTCTGGAAACACCATATATTTT. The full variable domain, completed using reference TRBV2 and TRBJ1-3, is EPEVTQTPSHQVTQMGQEVILRCVPISNHLYFYWYRQILGQKVEFLVSFYNNEISEKSEIFDDQFSVERPDGSNFTLKIRSTKLEDSAMYFCASSPQDSGNTIYFGEGSWLTVV.